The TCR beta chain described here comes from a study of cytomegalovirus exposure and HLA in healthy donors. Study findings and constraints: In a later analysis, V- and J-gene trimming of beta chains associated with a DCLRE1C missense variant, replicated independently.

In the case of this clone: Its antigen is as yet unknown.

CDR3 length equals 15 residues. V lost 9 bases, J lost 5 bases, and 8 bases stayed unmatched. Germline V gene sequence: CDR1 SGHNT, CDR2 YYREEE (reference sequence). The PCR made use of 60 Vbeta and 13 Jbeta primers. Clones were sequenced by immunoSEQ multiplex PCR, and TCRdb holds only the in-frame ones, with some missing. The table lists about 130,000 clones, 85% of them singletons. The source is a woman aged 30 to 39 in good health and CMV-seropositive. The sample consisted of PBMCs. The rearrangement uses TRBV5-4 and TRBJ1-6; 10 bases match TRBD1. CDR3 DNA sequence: TGTGCCACCAAGACAGGGGGCTCGGATAATTCACCCCTCCACTTT. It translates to CATKTGGSDNSPLHF.